Sequencing of this TCR beta chain was carried out in a study of T cell responses to AZD1222 COVID-19 vaccine. At the level of the study: Both about-4-week and about-12-week second-dose recipients were combined.

Assay used: immunoSEQ multiplex PCR; TCRdb lists only in-frame clones, some missing. The sample shows about 60,000 clones, 65% to 90% of them seen only once. The CDR3 is made up of 15 amino acids. Per germline, CDR1 LNHNV and CDR2 YYDKDF (reference sequence). V was pared by 0 bases and J by 6 bases, with 9 bases between. Details on this clone: Antigen: not known.

Findings of the study overall: Rises in breadth and depth of Spike-specific TCRs came after two AZD1222 doses. Spike-wide coverage was observed for vaccine-associated CD4 TCRs, with dominant responses at 160-218 and 743-854.

The sample was peripheral blood, taken on day 0 of AZD1222 vaccination. The receptor was derived from an adult in good health. The rearrangement uses TRBV15 and TRBJ1-6; D ambiguous. The CDR3 DNA sequence: TGTGCCACCAGCAGAGATCGGGTGGGTAATTCACCCCTCCACTTT. This codes for CATSRDRVGNSPLHF.